This T cell receptor (beta chain) was observed in a study of identical twins. Points from the study as a whole: Twins showed weaker excess sharing in their beta out-of-frame sequences.

Worth noting for this clonotype: No antigen is known for it.

TCRdb fed the 5' RACE reads into MiXCR, producing one record per CDR3 protein. This table has around 680,000 distinct CDR3 sequences, 8.6% appearing once. The same sample was also used in a study of yellow fever vaccine responses in identical twins.

The material sequenced was PBMCs. The sequence was collected from a woman younger than 35 in good health.

In nucleotides, the CDR3 is TGTGCCAGCAGGCAAAGGGACAGCGGCTATGGCTACACCTTC. Translation: CASRQRDSGYGYTF. The V gene is TRBV27, the J gene TRBJ1-2; TRBD1 aligns across 7 bases. With 6 bases clipped from V and 4 bases from J, the junction kept 8 bases outside the gene matches. The CDR3 is 14 residues long. CDR1 and CDR2 (germline): MNHEY, SMNVEV (reference sequence).